The sequence of this TCR beta chain was determined in a study of CD4+ T cells in melanoma. Regarding the study as a whole: Reportedly, melanoma neoantigen-specific CD4+ T cells showed varied differentiation states. A reported correlation linked neoantigen-specific CD4+ T cells to CD8+, macrophage and B cell function.

The data were produced by immunoSEQ multiplex PCR, yet TCRdb's version contains in-frame clones alone and is incomplete. The sample holds some 10,000 clones, roughly 60% seen once. Worth noting for this clone: Its cognate antigen is unknown.

The CDR3 is made up of 13 amino acids. The germline V gene encodes CDR1 SGHVS and CDR2 FQNEAQ. Trimming removed 5 bases from V and 3 bases from J, with 8 bases in between. The chain has TRBV7-8 and TRBJ2-1; D unclear. Sequencing used cells from a culture (not recorded whether cultured in vitro). The TCR originated in a human donor with melanoma. The CDR3 sequence is CASSAQIYNEQFF. In DNA form, the CDR3 reads TGTGCCAGCAGCGCCCAGATCTACAATGAGCAGTTCTTC.